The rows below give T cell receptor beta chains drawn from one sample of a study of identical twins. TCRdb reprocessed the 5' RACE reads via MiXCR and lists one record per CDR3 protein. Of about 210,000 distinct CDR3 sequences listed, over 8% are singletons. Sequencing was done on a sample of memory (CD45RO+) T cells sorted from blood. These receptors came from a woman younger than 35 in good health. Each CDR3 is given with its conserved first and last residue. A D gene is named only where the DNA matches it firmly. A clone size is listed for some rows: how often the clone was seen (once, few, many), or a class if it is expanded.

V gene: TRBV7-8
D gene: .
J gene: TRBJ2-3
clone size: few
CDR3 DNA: TGTGCCAGCAGCCCCCGGGAGTCTACGACGGCGCAGTATTTT
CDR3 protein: CASSPRESTTAQYF

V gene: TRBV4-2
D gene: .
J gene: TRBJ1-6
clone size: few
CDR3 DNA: TGTGCCAGCAGCCGGGACTCCTATAATTCACCCCTCCACTTT
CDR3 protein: CASSRDSYNSPLHF

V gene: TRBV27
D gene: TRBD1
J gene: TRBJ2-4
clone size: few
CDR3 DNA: TGTGCCAGCAGTTTTCCCGGGGGACAGGGTCAAAATCTGGCCAAAAACATTCAGTACTTC
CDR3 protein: CASSFPGGQGQNLAKNIQYF

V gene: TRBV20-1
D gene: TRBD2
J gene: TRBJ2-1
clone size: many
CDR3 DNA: TGCAGTGCCCTCTTCGGGACTAGCGGGTACAATGAGCAGTTCTTC
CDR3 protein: CSALFGTSGYNEQFF

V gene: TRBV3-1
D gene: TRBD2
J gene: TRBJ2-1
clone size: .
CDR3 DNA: TGTGCCAGCAGCCAGACGCCGGGACTAGCGGGAGGACCCGCCTACAATGAGCAGTTCTTC
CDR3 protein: CASSQTPGLAGGPAYNEQFF

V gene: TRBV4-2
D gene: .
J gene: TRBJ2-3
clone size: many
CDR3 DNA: TGTGCCAGCAGCCAAGTGAAAGATGGGGGCTACACAGATACGCAGTATTTT
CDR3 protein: CASSQVKDGGYTDTQYF

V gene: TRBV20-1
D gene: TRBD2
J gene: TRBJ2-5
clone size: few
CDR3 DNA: TGCAGTGCTACCTCCGACGGGGGGGCCTCCCAGTACTTC
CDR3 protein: CSATSDGGASQYF

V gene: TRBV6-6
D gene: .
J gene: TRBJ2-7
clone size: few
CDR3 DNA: TGTGCCAGCAGGGCTGTCAGCCGAAGCGAGCAGTACTTC
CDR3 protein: CASRAVSRSEQYF

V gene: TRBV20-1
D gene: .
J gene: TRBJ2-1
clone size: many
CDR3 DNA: TGCAGTGCTAGAGATCGGGGCGGGGAGCAGTTCTTC
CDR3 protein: CSARDRGGEQFF

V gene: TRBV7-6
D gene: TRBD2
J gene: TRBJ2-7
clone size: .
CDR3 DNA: TGTGCCAGCAGCTCCGCGGAAGCGGGATACTCCTACGAGCAGTACTTC
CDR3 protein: CASSSAEAGYSYEQYF

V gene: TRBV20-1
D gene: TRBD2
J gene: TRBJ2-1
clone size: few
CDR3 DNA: TGCAGTGCTAGAGACCGAGGGGCGGGAGTGTTCTTC
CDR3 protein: CSARDRGAGVFF

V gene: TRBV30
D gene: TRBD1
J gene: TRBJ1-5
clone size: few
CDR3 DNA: TGTGCCTGGAGCCCGACAGGGGTCTGGCAGCCCCAGCATTTT
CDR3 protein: CAWSPTGVWQPQHF

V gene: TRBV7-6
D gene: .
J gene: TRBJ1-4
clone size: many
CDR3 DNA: TGTGCCAGCAGCTTAGAGGCCGACAATGAAAAACTGTTTTTT
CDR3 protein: CASSLEADNEKLFF

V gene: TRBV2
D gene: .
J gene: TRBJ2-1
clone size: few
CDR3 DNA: TGTGCCAGCAGTCCGACCTTGGCCCTCCGGCAGTTCTTC
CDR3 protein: CASSPTLALRQFF

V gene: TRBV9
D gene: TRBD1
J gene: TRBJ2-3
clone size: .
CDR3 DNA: TGTGCCAGTAGTAGGGACAGTATTGTCGATACGCAGTATTTT
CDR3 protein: CASSRDSIVDTQYF

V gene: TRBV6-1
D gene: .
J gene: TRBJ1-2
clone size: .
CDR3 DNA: TGTGCCAGCAAGCCCAATTATGGCTACACCTTC
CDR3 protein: CASKPNYGYTF

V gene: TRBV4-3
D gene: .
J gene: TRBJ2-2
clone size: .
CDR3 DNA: TGCGCCAGCAGCGGAATGGGAGACGGATACACCGGGGAGCTGTTTTTT
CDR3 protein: CASSGMGDGYTGELFF

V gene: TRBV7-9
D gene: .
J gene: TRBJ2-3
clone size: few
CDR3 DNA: TGTGCCAGCAGCTATTTTACGGGAACAGATACGCAGTATTTT
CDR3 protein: CASSYFTGTDTQYF

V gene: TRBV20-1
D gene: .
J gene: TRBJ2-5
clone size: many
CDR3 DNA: TGCAGTGCTAGCGGGGAGACCCAGTACTTC
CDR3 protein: CSASGETQYF

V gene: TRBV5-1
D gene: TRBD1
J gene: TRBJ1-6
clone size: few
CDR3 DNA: TGCGCCAGCAGCTTCGGACAGGGAGACACCCTCCACTTT
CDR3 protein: CASSFGQGDTLHF

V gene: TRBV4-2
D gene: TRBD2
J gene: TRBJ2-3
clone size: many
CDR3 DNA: TGTGCCAGCAGCCAAGAATGGAATAGCGGGGGTTCAGATACGCAGTATTTT
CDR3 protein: CASSQEWNSGGSDTQYF

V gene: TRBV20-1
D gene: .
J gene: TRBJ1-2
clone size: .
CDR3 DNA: TGCAGTGCTACCCAGGGGACGGATCTCTATGGCTACACCTTC
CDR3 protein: CSATQGTDLYGYTF

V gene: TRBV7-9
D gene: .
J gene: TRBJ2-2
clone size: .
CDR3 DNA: TGTGCCAGCAGCTTTCTCAAGGGCACCGGGGAGCTGTTTTTT
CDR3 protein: CASSFLKGTGELFF

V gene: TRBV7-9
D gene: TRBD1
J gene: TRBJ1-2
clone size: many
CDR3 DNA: TGTGCCAGCAGCCCTCCGCCGGGACAGGGGACCTATGGCTACACCTTC
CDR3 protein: CASSPPPGQGTYGYTF

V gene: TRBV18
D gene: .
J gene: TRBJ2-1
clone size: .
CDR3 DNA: TGTGCCAGCTCACCCACTAGCTTTTCCTACAATGAGCAGTTCTTC
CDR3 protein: CASSPTSFSYNEQFF

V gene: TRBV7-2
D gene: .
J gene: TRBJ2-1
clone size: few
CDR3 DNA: TGTGCCAGCTCGCCGTTTCGAGCGTTGTCCTACAATGAGCAGTTCTTC
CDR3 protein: CASSPFRALSYNEQFF

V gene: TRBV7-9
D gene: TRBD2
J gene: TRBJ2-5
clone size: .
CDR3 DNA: TGTGCCAGCAGCCCCACTCGGGCGGGAGCAGGGGAGACCCAGTACTTC
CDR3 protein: CASSPTRAGAGETQYF

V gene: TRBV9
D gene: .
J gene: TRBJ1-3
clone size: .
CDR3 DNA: TGTGCCAGCAGCCCTACGCCTGGGTCGGGAAACACCATATATTTT
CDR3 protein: CASSPTPGSGNTIYF

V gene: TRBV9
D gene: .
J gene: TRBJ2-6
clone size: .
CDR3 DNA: TGTGCCAGCAGCGTAGGACAGATCTCTGGGGCCAACGTCCTGACTTTC
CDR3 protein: CASSVGQISGANVLTF

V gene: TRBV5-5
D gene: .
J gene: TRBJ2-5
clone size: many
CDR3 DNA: TGTGCCAGCAGCTTGGAACAGGGAAGAGAGACCCAGTACTTC
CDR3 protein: CASSLEQGRETQYF

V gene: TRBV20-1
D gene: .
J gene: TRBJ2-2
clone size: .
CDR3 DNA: TGCAGTGCTACCTCACGAGGGGGGAACACCGGGGAGCTGTTTTTT
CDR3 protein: CSATSRGGNTGELFF

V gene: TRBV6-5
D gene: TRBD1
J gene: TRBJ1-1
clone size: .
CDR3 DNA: TGTGCCAGCAGTTCCCGGCCTACAGGGGACACTGAAGCTTTCTTT
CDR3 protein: CASSSRPTGDTEAFF

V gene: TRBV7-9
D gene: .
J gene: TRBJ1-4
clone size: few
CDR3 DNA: .
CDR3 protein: CASSLARGINPENCFF

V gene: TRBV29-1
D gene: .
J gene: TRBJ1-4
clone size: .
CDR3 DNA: TGCAGCGTTTTGGGGGCAAGTGAAAAACTGTTTTTT
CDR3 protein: CSVLGASEKLFF

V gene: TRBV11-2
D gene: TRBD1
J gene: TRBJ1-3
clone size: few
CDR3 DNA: TGTGCCAGCAGCTCCCAGGGGGGCCGAGGAAACACCATATATTTT
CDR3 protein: CASSSQGGRGNTIYF

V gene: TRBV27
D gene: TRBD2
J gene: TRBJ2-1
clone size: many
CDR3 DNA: TGTGCCAGCAGTTTAAATTTGGGGGGGGCCTACAATGAGCAGTTCTTC
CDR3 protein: CASSLNLGGAYNEQFF

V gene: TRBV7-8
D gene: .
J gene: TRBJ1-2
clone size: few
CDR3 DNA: TGTGCCAGCAGCTTCGGGCCTTCGGTAGGCTACACCTTC
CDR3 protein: CASSFGPSVGYTF

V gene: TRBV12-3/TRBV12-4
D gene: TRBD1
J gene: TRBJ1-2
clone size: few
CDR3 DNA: TGTGCCAGCAGTTCTAGGGCGGGACAGGGAGGCGGCTACACCTTC
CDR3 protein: CASSSRAGQGGGYTF

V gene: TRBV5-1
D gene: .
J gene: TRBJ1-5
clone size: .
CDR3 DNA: TGCGCCAGCAGCTTGGACGGTAATAGCAATCAGCCCCAGCATTTT
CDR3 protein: CASSLDGNSNQPQHF

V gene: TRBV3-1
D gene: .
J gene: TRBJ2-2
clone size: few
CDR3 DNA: TGTGCCAGCAGGCTTAGGGGGGACTCACTCGGGGAGCTGTTTTTT
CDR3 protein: CASRLRGDSLGELFF

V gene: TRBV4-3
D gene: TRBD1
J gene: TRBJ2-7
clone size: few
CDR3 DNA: TGCGCCAGCAGCCAAGCGGGACAGAGCTCCTACGAGCAGTACTTC
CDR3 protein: CASSQAGQSSYEQYF

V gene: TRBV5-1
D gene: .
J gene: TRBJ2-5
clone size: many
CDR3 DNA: TGCGCCAGCAGCCCATTACCGCCCTCAACGGCCCAAGAGACCCAGTACTTC
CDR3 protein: CASSPLPPSTAQETQYF

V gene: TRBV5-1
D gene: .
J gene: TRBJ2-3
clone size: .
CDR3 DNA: TGCGCCAGCAGCTTGAATAGTAGACCAGATACGCAGTATTTT
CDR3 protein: CASSLNSRPDTQYF

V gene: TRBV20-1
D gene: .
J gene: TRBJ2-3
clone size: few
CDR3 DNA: TGCAGTGCACCGGACGGCTCCCGCTTCACAGATACGCAGTATTTT
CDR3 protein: CSAPDGSRFTDTQYF

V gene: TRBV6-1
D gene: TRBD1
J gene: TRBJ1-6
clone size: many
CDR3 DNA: TGTGCCACCAACGCGGGACAGAATTCACCCCTCCACTTT
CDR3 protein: CATNAGQNSPLHF

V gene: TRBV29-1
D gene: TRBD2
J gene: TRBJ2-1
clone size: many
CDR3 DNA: TGCAGCGTTGCCCGCGGGAGGGCTGACGATGAGCAGTTCTTC
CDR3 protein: CSVARGRADDEQFF

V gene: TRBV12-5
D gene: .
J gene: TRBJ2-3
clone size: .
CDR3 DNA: TGTGCTAGTGGTACGTTTGCAGATACGCAGTATTTT
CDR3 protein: CASGTFADTQYF

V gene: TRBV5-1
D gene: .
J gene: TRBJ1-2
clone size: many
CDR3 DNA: TGCGCCAGCAGCTTTTCGGCTAGGGAAGGCTACACCTTC
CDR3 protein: CASSFSAREGYTF

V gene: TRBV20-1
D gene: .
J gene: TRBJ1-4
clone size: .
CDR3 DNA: TGCAGTGCTATCCGGCCGGGGAAAGGGGATGAAAAACTGTTTTTT
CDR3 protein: CSAIRPGKGDEKLFF

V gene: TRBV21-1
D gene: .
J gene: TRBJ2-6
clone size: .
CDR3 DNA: TGTGCCAGCAGCCTGCCCGTTAGAGAGGGGGCCAACGTCCTGACTTTC
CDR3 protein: CASSLPVREGANVLTF

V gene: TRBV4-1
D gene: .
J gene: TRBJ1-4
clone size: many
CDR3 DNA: TGCGCCAGCAGCCAAGATAGATCGGGGAATAATGAAAAACTGTTTTTT
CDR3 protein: CASSQDRSGNNEKLFF

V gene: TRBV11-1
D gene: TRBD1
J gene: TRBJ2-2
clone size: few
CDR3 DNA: TGTGCCAGCAGCTCCTTCGGTCAGGGGGAGGGGGAGCTGTTTTTT
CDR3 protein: CASSSFGQGEGELFF

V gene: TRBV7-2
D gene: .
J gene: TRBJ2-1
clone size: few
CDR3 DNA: TGTGCCAGCAGCTTAGCGGCCACTAGTATTGAGCAGTTCTTC
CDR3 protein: CASSLAATSIEQFF

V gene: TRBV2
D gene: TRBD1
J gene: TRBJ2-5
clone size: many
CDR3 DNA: TGTGCCAGTGCCCCGGGGACAGGAGAGACCCAGTACTTC
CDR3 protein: CASAPGTGETQYF

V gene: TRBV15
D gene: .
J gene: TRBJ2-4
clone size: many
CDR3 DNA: TGTGCCACCAGCAGATGGGGAAGCATTCAGTACTTC
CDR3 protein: CATSRWGSIQYF